The sequence of this T cell receptor beta chain was determined in a study of breast tumors, draining lymph nodes, adjacent tissues (dated by TCRdb to 2016 to 2017). Notes on the research overall: In breast cancer patients, the study compared the TCR beta repertoires of tumor, adjacent nontumor tissue and axillary lymph nodes. The study was designed to assess the relationships and possible T-cell exchange between tumor, surrounding tissue and draining lymph node repertoires in human breast cancer. Study-wide findings and limitations: The data were judged consistent with most tumor T cells deriving from the lymph node and then expanding within tumor tissue. Tumors showed preferential V and J gene usage, and their T-cell repertoire diversity fell below that of lymph nodes yet above that of nontumor tissue. Tumor and nontumor tissue repertoires were significantly more similar in luminal-like than in basal-like breast cancer. Rather than being directly demonstrated, the conclusion that tumor T cells originate in lymph nodes was presented as consistent with a hypothesis.

Counted from cysteine to phenylalanine, this CDR3 has 15 amino acids. Only the CDR3 portion is preserved as DNA: 45 bases, with reading frame beginning at the first base. V loses 4 bases at its end and J loses 9 bases; junction bases beyond the gene matches: 8. CDR1 and CDR2, looked up from the germline V gene, are SGHTA and FQGNSA. The lymph node samples were taken from the axillary draining lymph nodes of breast cancer patients. TCRdb records Illumina HiSeq 2000 as the sequencer. TCR beta chain libraries were generated through multiplex PCR amplification. The amplified TCR beta chain products were analyzed by high-throughput sequencing. The public reads were run again by TCRdb, first through fastp at Q25 and then through MiXCR, and only productive beta chains were kept. Rows are unified per CDR3 protein, each entry keeping the most common DNA and genes. The table for this sample lists more than 80,000 distinct CDR3 sequences; under 40% of them were counted only once. Approximately 5% of the sample goes to the ten largest clones.

This clonotype showed up many times. What this receptor recognizes is not known. Base qualities are not at hand, and no much larger clone is one base apart. The sequence links TRBV7-2 to TRBJ1-6; 8 middle bases align to TRBD1. Specimen: axillary lymph node tissue. The TCR sequence derives from a female donor with breast cancer. Some clones in this sample may be carry-over from other donors' samples. The DNA reads TGTGCCAGCAGCTGGGGCCGGACAGGGTTTTCACCCCTCCACTTT. Its coded protein is CASSWGRTGFSPLHF.